Here is one TCR beta chain with its context. Original data processing: Filtering differed for immunoSEQ, which gave only junction sequences without quality scores. Some clones are missing from TCRdb's copy, which holds only in-frame ones; the method was immunoSEQ multiplex PCR. D and trimming come from the DNA, and the V and J calls and clone size come from that table. The sample consists of 780,000 or so clones, roughly 72% of them appearing once. The source of the sample is a study of shared clonotypes between healthy human individuals. The CDR3 covers 12 residues. V shed 11 bases and J shed 4 bases, with 12 bases lying between them. Germline V gene data show CDR1 as LNHDA and CDR2 as SQIVND (reference sequence).

The sequence derives from a woman in her twenties or thirties in good health. This chain connects TRBV19 to TRBJ2-1, with D unclear. Specimen: memory CD4+ T cells sorted from blood. Subset defined: CD45RA-negative fraction. CDR3 residues: CASSARYNEQFF. The CDR3 coding sequence is TGTGCCTCGTCGGCTAGGTACAATGAGCAGTTCTTC.